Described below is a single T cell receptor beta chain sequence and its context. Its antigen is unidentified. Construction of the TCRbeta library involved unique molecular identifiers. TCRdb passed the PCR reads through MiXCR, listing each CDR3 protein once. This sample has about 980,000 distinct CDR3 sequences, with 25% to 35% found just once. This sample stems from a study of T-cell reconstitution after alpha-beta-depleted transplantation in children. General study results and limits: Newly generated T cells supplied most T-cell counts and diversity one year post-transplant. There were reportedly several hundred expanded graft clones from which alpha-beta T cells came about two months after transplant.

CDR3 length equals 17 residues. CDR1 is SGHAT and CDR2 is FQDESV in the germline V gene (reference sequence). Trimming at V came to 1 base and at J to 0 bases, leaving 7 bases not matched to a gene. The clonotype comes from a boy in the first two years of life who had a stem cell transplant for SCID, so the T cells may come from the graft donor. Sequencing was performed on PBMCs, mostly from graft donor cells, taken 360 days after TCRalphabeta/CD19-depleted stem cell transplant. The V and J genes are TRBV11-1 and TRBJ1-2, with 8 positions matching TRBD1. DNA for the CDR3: TGTGCCAGCAGCTTAGGGATCAGGGGGCAGACTAACTATGGCTACACCTTC. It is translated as CASSLGIRGQTNYGYTF.